This T cell receptor (beta chain) was documented in a study of blood T cells in healthy people across ages. The authors ran a second PCR of 7 to 11 cycles using a sample-barcoded 5' primer and a J-beta primer mix. TCRdb re-called the 5' RACE reads through MiXCR, storing one row per CDR3 protein. Among more than 900,000 distinct CDR3 sequences listed, under 30% were seen once. The CDR3 is 14 amino acids. Germline CDR1 and CDR2: MGHRA and YSYEKL. V dropped 0 bases and J dropped 7 bases, with 10 bases sitting between them. The data also belong to a second study, concerning T cells of mothers and their children.

The clonotype originates from a girl under 10 years old in good health. The V call is TRBV4-1, the J call TRBJ2-1; TRBD2 is a possible D gene (6 bases). Sequences were obtained from blood. The CDR3 DNA reads as TGCGCCAGCAGCCAAGAATTAGCGGAGAATGAGCAGTTCTTC. It yields the protein CASSQELAENEQFF.